The rows below give T cell receptor beta chains drawn from one sample of a study of T cell clonotyping in hematopoietic cell transplantation. Profiled with immunoSEQ multiplex PCR; TCRdb holds only in-frame clones, not every one. The sample includes 5,500 to 7,000 clones, roughly nine tenths of them seen just once. Sequencing was performed on peripheral blood mononuclear cells, taken 180 days after allogeneic stem cell transplant. All receptors derive from a female patient in her fifties who had an allogeneic stem cell transplant from an unrelated donor, so the T cells may come from the graft donor. Some clones in this sample may be carry-over from other donors' samples. Each CDR3 is given without its conserved first and last residue. The D gene is left open where the match is weak.

v_call d_call cdr3_aa
TRBV5-6 NA ASAPWGPTEAF
TRBV7-9 TRBD1 ASRAQGSNQPQH
TRBV9 NA ASTRDGRGQETQY
TRBV6-1 NA ASSEDSNYGYT
TRBV28 NA ASSLLSAGETQY
TRBV11-2 TRBD2 ASSPSGGSSYEQY
TRBV11-1 TRBD2 ASSHTSVGNEQF
TRBV7-8 TRBD2 ASRLVGGGITGELF
TRBV19 NA ASRRYTEAF
TRBV28 TRBD1 ASSPHPRWTGDSYEQY
TRBV6-5 NA ASRGRGEGNTIY
TRBV7-3 NA ASSSSLQETQY
TRBV11-2 TRBD2 ASSPGLASNIQY
TRBV19 TRBD2 ASSMTSGAYNEQF
TRBV5-1 NA ASSPGDHRTDTQY
TRBV28 NA ASSWDRETQY
TRBV15 NA ATSRQKETQY
TRBV10-1 NA ASPTPIGNEQY
TRBV4-1 TRBD2 ASSQGRGGANEQF
TRBV4-1 NA ASSPSPRGEQY
TRBV6-5 NA ASSYRDSYEQY
TRBV7-3 NA ASNPTGGNTEAF
TRBV6-6 NA ASSSGMTEAF
TRBV7-3 NA ASSLKGHSWGRANTEAF
TRBV15 NA ATSRGGDYGYT
TRBV27 TRBD1 ASSLSPGGTEAF
TRBV7-8 NA ASSPGAGTQPQH
TRBV15 NA ATSGSANYGYT
TRBV4-1 NA ASSGWLSYNEQF
TRBV19 NA ASSMSSWGSYGYT
TRBV6-5 NA ASSYSPGHLSETQY
TRBV2 NA ASSEERSRYGYT
TRBV5-6 TRBD1 ASFQRGNRGLVYGYT
TRBV5-1 NA ASSLGDTEAF
TRBV6-6 NA ASSLRRGEQY
TRBV11-2 NA ASSFIAGAGEKLF
TRBV5-1 NA ASSFLATGNTEAF
TRBV7-6 NA ASSLEPGQLFGYT
TRBV27 TRBD1 ASSKQDRRNSPLH
TRBV11-3 NA ASSFQNGGDTQY
TRBV5-1 TRBD2 ASSPGRALLGEQY
TRBV6-5 NA ASSYLDSSYEQY
TRBV4-2 NA ASSQAAPGETQY
TRBV2 NA ASTRGGSSGNTIY
TRBV6-1 NA ASSEARLPPETQY
TRBV10-2 TRBD2 ASRPFSGTSDYQETQY
TRBV11-2 NA ASSPQRLTYEQY
TRBV11-2 TRBD1 ASSLGTGSPLH
TRBV5-1 TRBD1 ASSFAPGQGGEQY
TRBV7-9 TRBD1 ASSRDRSYEQY
TRBV29-1 TRBD2 SEERGPSETQY
TRBV10-3 TRBD2 AISGAGGFSEQY
TRBV9 NA ASSVVWRDTDTQY
TRBV6-6 TRBD1 ASSYSGQGTEAF
TRBV9 NA ASSVGYTNSPLH
TRBV6-5 NA ASSHQGGSDGYT
TRBV15 TRBD1 ATSREMRTGTEDTGELF